The 20 T cell receptor beta chains in this list originate from one sample, sequenced in a study of neurological immune-mediated disorders (dated by TCRdb to the late 2010s). Library generation was performed with 5' RACE. Sequencer: Illumina HiSeq 2500. TCRdb reprocessing: public reads trimmed at Q25 with fastp, clones called with MiXCR, in-frame beta chains kept. Rows matching on CDR3 protein sequence are summarized as one entry with the most common DNA and genes. A total of some 66,000 distinct CDR3 sequences appear in this sample, 4.1% of them only once. Of the sample, more than 2.5% falls within the top ten clones. The sample comprised PBMCs. The receptor set was obtained from a man aged 45-65 years with multiple sclerosis.

This clonotype has at least ten counts. The V gene is TRBV4-2, the J gene TRBJ2-7; 10 bases are a match to TRBD1. The CDR3 is 14 residues long. J lost 3 bases, V lost 4 bases, and 3 bases had no gene match. Looked up from germline, CDR1 is LGHNA and CDR2 is YNFKEQ. CDR3 DNA: TGTGCCAGCAGCCCCCGGACAGGGGGCTACGAGCAGTACTTC. Its translation is CASSPRTGGYEQYF.

This clonotype was seen a handful of times. The V gene is TRBV12-3 or TRBV12-4, the J gene TRBJ2-2; D is perhaps TRBD2 (6 bases). The length of the CDR3 is 16 residues. Trimming left V 6 bases short and J 8 bases short, with 22 bases between. As DNA, the CDR3 is TGTGCCAGCAGCCTCACCGGGACTGCCCGAGGAGGGGAGCTGTTTTTT. Its protein product is CASSLTGTARGGELFF.

This clonotype was picked up many times. The chain recombines TRBV5-1 with TRBJ1-6; D is unresolved. V was cut by 1 base and J by 0 bases, with 14 bases left in between. CDR3 length equals 18 residues. Germline V gene lookup returns CDR1 SGHRS and CDR2 YFSETQ. The CDR3 nucleotides read TGCGCCAGCAGCTTGTTCCTGGCGGGGAGCTCCTATAATTCACCCCTCCACTTT. As protein: CASSLFLAGSSYNSPLHF.

This clonotype occurred many times. Mismatch with germline at one junction end may stem from a read error. V and J are TRBV7-2 and TRBJ1-5; a weak D match, TRBD1 (5 bases). Germline CDR1 is SGHTA and CDR2 is FQGNSA. This CDR3 has 14 amino acids. This CDR3 reads CASSLRTGGQPQNF. In DNA, the CDR3 is TGTGCCAGCAGCTTACGGACGGGGGGTCAGCCCCAGAATTTT.

This clonotype was counted at least ten times. The chain employs TRBV10-2 and TRBJ2-6, with 7 nucleotides matching TRBD1. The trim removed 8 bases at V and 2 bases at J, leaving 3 bases unmatched. The CDR3 runs to 14 residues. The germline gives CDR1 WSHSY, CDR2 SAAADI. The CDR3 region is CASSGGPGANVLTF. The CDR3 bases are TGCGCCAGCTCAGGGGGTCCTGGGGCCAACGTCCTGACTTTC.

This clonotype occurred a few times. This chain uses TRBV5-6 with TRBJ2-7, with D possibly being TRBD1 or TRBD2 (5 bases each). The CDR3 runs 14 residues. CDR1 is SGHDT and CDR2 is YYEEEE in the germline V gene. V gave up 3 bases and J gave up 4 bases, with 14 bases separating them. The CDR3 is CASSSYQGVYEQYF. The CDR3 nucleotides are TGTGCCAGCAGCTCTTACCAGGGAGTTTACGAGCAGTACTTC.

Many counts were recorded for this clonotype. The chain links TRBV12-3 or TRBV12-4 to TRBJ1-5, with a possible D match to TRBD1 (6 bases). Deletions cut 6 bases from V and 5 bases from J, with 14 bases between. The CDR3 length is 14 residues. CDR3 sequence: CASSIDRNYQPQHF. DNA for the CDR3: TGTGCCAGCAGCATAGACAGGAACTATCAGCCCCAGCATTTT.

This clonotype was recorded at least ten times. The chain recombines TRBV12-3 or TRBV12-4 with TRBJ2-3; weak D call: TRBD2 (5 bases). The CDR3 runs 13 residues. Trimming took 1 base from V and 5 from J, leaving 7 bases between them. The CDR3 here is CASSLVGVDTQYF. In DNA form, the CDR3 reads TGTGCCAGCAGTTTAGTCGGGGTAGATACGCAGTATTTT.

This clonotype came up many times. The rearrangement uses TRBV20-1 and TRBJ2-1, with D possibly matching TRBD2 (6 bases). The length of the CDR3 is 12 residues. Germline V gene lookup returns CDR1 DFQATT and CDR2 SNEGSKA (reference sequence). The CDR3 coding sequence is TGCAGCGTCGGGACTCTTAACAATGAGCAGTTCTTC. Protein: CSVGTLNNEQFF.

This clonotype was seen repeatedly, ten times or more. The chain recombines TRBV12-3 or TRBV12-4 with TRBJ2-5; no definite D call. This CDR3 comprises 13 residues. Trimming stripped 3 bases from V and 1 base from J, with 6 bases between. The CDR3 spells CASSFVFQETQYF. In DNA form, the CDR3 reads TGTGCCAGCAGTTTTGTCTTCCAAGAGACCCAGTACTTC.

This clonotype was detected ten times or more. The gene calls are TRBV12-3 or TRBV12-4 and TRBJ1-6, with 7 bases fitting TRBD1. With V trimmed by 6 bases and J by 6 bases, 8 bases remained unmatched. The CDR3 is 15 residues long. CDR3 bases: TGTGCCAGCAGGAAAGCAGGGGGGACTAATTCACCCCTCCACTTT. Translated: CASRKAGGTNSPLHF.

This clonotype was seen many times. This chain links TRBV20-1 with TRBJ1-6; D ambiguous. V lost 5 bases and J 5 bases, leaving 13 bases between the germline ends. The length of the CDR3 is 14 residues. The germline V gene has CDR1 DFQATT and CDR2 SNEGSKA (reference sequence). DNA of the CDR3: TGCAGTGCTCCAAGGACGGGGAATAATTCACCCCTCCACTTT. Amino acids: CSAPRTGNNSPLHF.

This clonotype has at least ten counts. The V gene is TRBV4-2, the J gene TRBJ2-1; D is ambiguous. The V gene lost 2 bases and the J gene lost 8 bases, with 7 bases spanning the gap. The CDR3 is 12 residues long. Per the germline V gene, CDR1 is LGHNA and CDR2 is YNFKEQ. The CDR3 is CASSQRIHEQFF. The CDR3 DNA sequence: TGTGCCAGCAGCCAAAGAATACATGAGCAGTTCTTC.

A word on this clonotype: Being one base from a much bigger clone, this may be a read error. The J gene is TRBJ2-3, the V gene TRBV5-1; TRBD1 might be the D (6 bases). Germline V gives CDR1 SGHRS, CDR2 YFSETQ. V was trimmed by 0 bases and J by 1 base, leaving 9 bases between them. The CDR3 is 15 amino acids. The DNA for the CDR3 is TGCGCCAGCAGCTTGGCCGCAGGGGGCACAGATACGCAGTATTTT. Encoded protein: CASSLAAGGTDTQYF.

This clonotype was observed many times. The J gene is TRBJ1-2, the V gene TRBV5-1; TRBD1 might be the D (5 bases). This CDR3 is 14 amino acids long. Germline lookup yields CDR1 SGHRS and CDR2 YFSETQ. The V end lost 4 bases, the J end lost 8 bases, and 18 bases lay between the germline ends. In DNA form, the CDR3 reads TGCGCCAGCAGCCAGGGCCTTATGGGGGTCGGCTACACCTTC. This codes for CASSQGLMGVGYTF. The whole variable domain, remainder taken from reference TRBV5-1 and TRBJ1-2, is KAGVTQTPRYLIKTRGQQVTLSCSPISGHRSVSWYQQTPGQGLQFLFEYFSETQRNKGNFPGRFSGRQFSNSRSEMNVSTLELGDSALYLCASSQGLMGVGYTFGSGTRLTVV.

This clonotype was recorded many times. CDR3 protein: CASSFRGGGTEAFF. The CDR3, as DNA: TGTGCCAGCAGTTTTCGAGGGGGCGGCACTGAAGCTTTCTTT. The chain uses TRBV12-3 or TRBV12-4 and TRBJ1-1; 7 bases align to TRBD1. The CDR3 loop spans 14 amino acids. The ends lost 3 bases at V and 4 bases at J; junction bases unmatched: 5.

Ten or more counts support this clonotype. The chain carries TRBV4-1 and TRBJ2-7, with 12 bases fitting TRBD2. CDR1 and CDR2 from the germline V gene are MGHRA and YSYEKL. This CDR3 contains 16 residues. V lost 3 bases and J lost 7; bases outside the gene matches: 10. In nucleotides, the CDR3 is TGCGCCAGCAGCCAGGGTGGACTAGCGGGGAAGGGGGAGCAGTACTTC. It encodes CASSQGGLAGKGEQYF.

This clonotype showed up many times. The chain recombines TRBV4-2 with TRBJ2-7; D unresolved. V was trimmed by 0 bases and J by 4 bases, leaving 10 bases between them. This CDR3 is 14 amino acids long. Per the germline V gene, CDR1 is LGHNA and CDR2 is YNFKEQ. CDR3 in amino acids: CASSQDLPVYEQYF. CDR3 DNA: TGTGCCAGCAGCCAAGATCTACCCGTATACGAGCAGTACTTC.

This clonotype was counted many times. The rearrangement joins TRBV5-1 to TRBJ2-3; 8 nucleotides agree with TRBD2. This CDR3 comprises 15 residues. Germline V gene lookup returns CDR1 SGHRS and CDR2 YFSETQ. Trimming removed 4 bases from V and 1 base from J; junction bases left unmatched: 5. The CDR3 is CASSRKRGRTDTQYF. CDR3 bases: TGCGCCAGCAGCAGGAAGCGGGGGCGCACAGATACGCAGTATTTT. The full variable domain, completed using reference TRBV5-1 and TRBJ2-3, is KAGVTQTPRYLIKTRGQQVTLSCSPISGHRSVSWYQQTPGQGLQFLFEYFSETQRNKGNFPGRFSGRQFSNSRSEMNVSTLELGDSALYLCASSRKRGRTDTQYFGPGTRLTVL.

This clonotype has ten or more counts. This chain connects TRBV2 to TRBJ2-6; 7 positions match TRBD1. This CDR3 is built from 15 residues. Germline V gene sequence: CDR1 SNHLY, CDR2 FYNNEI. V shed 5 bases and J 1 base; nucleotides not matched to a gene: 2. The CDR3 sequence is CASSRQGSGANVLTF. In nucleotides, the CDR3 is TGTGCCAGCAGTCGACAGGGTTCTGGGGCCAACGTCCTGACTTTC.